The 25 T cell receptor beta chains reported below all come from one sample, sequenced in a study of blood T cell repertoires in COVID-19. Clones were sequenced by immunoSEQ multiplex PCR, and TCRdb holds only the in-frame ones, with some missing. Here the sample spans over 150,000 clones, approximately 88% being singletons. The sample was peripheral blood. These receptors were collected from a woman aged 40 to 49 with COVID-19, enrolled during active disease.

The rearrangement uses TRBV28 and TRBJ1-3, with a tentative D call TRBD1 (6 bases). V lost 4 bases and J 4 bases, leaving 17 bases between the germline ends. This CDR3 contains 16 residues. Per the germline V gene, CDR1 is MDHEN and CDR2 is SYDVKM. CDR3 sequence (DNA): TGTGCCAGCAGTTCATACAGGGACCCCCTCGGAAACACCATATATTTT. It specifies CASSSYRDPLGNTIYF.

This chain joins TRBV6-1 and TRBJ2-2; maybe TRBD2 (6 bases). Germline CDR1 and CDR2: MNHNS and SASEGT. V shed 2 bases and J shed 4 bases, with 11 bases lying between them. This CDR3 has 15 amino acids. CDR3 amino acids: CASSEPGGRTGELFF. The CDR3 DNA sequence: TGTGCCAGCAGTGAACCCGGGGGTCGCACCGGGGAGCTGTTTTTT.

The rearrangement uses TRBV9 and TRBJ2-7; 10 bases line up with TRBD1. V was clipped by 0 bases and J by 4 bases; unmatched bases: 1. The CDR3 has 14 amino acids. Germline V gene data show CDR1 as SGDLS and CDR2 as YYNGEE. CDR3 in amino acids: CASSVGDRGYEQYF. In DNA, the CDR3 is TGTGCCAGCAGCGTAGGGGACAGGGGTTACGAGCAGTACTTC.

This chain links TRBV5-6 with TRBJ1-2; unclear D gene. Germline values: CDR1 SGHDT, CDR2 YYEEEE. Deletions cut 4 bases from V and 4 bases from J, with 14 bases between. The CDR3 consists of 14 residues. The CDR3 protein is CASSHAGSSYGYTF. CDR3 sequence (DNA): TGTGCCAGCAGCCATGCCGGGAGCAGCTATGGCTACACCTTC.

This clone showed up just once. CDR3 in DNA: TGTGCCAGCAGCCAGACCTGGGACAGGGTAGGGGAAAAACTGTTTTTT. Translated: CASSQTWDRVGEKLFF. The V and J genes are TRBV4-2 and TRBJ1-4; TRBD1 matches at 9 bases. This CDR3 is built from 16 residues. The V segment lost 3 bases and the J segment 8 bases; nucleotides outside the gene matches: 10. Germline V lookup: CDR1 LGHNA, CDR2 YNFKEQ.

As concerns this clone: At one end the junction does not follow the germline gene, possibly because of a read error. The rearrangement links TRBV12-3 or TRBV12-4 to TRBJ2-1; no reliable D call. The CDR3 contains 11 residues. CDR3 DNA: TGTGCCAGCAGTTTAGTAAAGGCCCGGGTCTTC. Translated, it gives CASSLVKARVF.

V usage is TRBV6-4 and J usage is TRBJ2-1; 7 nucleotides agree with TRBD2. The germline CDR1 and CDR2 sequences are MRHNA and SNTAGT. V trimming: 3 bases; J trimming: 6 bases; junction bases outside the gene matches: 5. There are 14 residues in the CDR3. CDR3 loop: CASSEGEGSNEQFF. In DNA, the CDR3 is TGTGCCAGCAGTGAAGGGGAGGGGTCCAATGAGCAGTTCTTC.

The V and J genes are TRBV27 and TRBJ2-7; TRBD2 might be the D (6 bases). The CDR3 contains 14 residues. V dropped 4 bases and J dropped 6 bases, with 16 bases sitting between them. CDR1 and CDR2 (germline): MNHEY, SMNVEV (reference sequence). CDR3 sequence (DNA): TGTGCCAGCAGTTGGAACGGAGGGGTTGGCGAGCAGTACTTC. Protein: CASSWNGGVGEQYF.

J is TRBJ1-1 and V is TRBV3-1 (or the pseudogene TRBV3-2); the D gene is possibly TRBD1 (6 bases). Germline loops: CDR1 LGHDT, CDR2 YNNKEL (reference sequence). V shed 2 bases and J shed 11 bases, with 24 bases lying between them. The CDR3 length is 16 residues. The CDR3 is CASSQPGIEQGKRAFF. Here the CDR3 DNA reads TGTGCCAGCAGCCAACCAGGGATAGAACAGGGTAAGAGGGCTTTCTTT.

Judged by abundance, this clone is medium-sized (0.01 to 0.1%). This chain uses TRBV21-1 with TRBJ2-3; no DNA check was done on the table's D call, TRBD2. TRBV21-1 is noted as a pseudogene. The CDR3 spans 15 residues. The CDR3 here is CASSKTRRSTDTQYF. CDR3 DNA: TGTGCCAGCAGCAAAACTAGACGGTCCACAGATACGCAGTATTTT.

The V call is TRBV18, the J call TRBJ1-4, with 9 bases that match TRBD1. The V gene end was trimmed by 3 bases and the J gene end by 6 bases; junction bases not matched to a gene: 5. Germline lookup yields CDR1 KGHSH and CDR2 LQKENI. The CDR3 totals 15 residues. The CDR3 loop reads CASSPGTGRHEKLFF. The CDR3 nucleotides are TGTGCCAGCTCACCGGGGACAGGGCGCCATGAAAAACTGTTTTTT. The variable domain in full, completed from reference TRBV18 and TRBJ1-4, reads NAGVMQNPRHLVRRRGQEARLRCSPMKGHSHVYWYRQLPEEGLKFMVYLQKENIIDESGMPKERFSAEFPKEGPSILRIQQVVRGDSAAYFCASSPGTGRHEKLFFGSGTQLSVL.

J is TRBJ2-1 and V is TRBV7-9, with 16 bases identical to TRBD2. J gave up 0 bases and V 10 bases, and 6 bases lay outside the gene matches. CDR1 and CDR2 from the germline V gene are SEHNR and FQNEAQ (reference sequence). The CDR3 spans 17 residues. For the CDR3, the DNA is TGTGCCATACTCGGGACTAGCGGGAGGGCCTCCTACAATGAGCAGTTCTTC. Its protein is CAILGTSGRASYNEQFF.

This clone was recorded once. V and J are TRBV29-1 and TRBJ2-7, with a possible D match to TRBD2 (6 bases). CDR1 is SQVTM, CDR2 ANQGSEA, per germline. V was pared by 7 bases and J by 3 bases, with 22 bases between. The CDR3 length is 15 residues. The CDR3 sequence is CSDQSGDLDLYEQYF. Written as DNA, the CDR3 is TGCAGCGATCAGTCGGGGGACCTCGACCTCTACGAGCAGTACTTC.

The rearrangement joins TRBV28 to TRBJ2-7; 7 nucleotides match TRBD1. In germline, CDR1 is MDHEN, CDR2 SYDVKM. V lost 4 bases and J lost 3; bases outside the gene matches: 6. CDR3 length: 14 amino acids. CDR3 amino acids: CASSSRQGSYEQYF. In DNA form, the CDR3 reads TGTGCCAGCAGTTCCCGACAGGGAAGCTACGAGCAGTACTTC.

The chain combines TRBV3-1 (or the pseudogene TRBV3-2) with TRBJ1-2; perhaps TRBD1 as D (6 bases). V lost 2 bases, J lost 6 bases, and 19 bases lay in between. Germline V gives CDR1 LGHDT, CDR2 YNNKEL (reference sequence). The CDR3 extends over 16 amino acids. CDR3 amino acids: CASSQRDILGLNGYTF. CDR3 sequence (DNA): TGTGCCAGCAGCCAAAGGGACATTTTGGGACTAAATGGCTACACCTTC.

The DNA for the CDR3 is TGTGCCAGCAGCTTAGCTAGCGGGAGGACTAGCGGGAGCAATGAGCAGTTCTTC. Amino acids: CASSLASGRTSGSNEQFF. The gene calls are TRBV7-6 and TRBJ2-1; 13 positions agree with TRBD2. This CDR3 has 18 residues. With V trimmed by 0 bases and J by 6 bases, 8 bases remained unmatched. Per germline, CDR1 SGHVS and CDR2 FNYEAQ. Using reference TRBV7-6 and TRBJ2-1 for the parts outside the CDR3, the full variable domain is GAGVSQSPRYKVTKRGQDVALRCDPISGHVSLYWYRQALGQGPEFLTYFNYEAQQDKSGLPNDRFSAERPEGSISTLTIQRTEQRDSAMYRCASSLASGRTSGSNEQFFGPGTRLTVL.

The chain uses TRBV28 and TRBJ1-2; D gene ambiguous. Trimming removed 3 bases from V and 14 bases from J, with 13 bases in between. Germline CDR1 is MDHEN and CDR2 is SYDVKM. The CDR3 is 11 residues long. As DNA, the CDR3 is TGTGCCAGCAGTTTGAAGTCCATCCGGACCTTC. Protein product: CASSLKSIRTF.

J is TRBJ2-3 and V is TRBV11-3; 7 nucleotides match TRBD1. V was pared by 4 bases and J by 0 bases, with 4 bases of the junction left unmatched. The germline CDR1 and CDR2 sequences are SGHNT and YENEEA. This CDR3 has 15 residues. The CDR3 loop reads CASSSGTVSTDTQYF. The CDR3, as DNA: TGTGCCAGCAGCTCTGGGACAGTTAGCACAGATACGCAGTATTTT.

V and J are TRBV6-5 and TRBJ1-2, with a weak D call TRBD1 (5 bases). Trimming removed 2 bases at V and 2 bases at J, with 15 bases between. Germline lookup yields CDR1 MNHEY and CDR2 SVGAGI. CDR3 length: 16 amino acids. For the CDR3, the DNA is TGTGCCAGCAGTTACCCGAACTCCCGACAGAACTATGGCTACACCTTC. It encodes CASSYPNSRQNYGYTF.

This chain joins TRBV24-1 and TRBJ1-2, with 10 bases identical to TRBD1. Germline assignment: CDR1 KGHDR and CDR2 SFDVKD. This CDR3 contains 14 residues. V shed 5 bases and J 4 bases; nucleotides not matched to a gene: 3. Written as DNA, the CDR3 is TGTGCCACCAGTGGCGGACAGGGGGTCTATGGCTACACCTTC. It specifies CATSGGQGVYGYTF.

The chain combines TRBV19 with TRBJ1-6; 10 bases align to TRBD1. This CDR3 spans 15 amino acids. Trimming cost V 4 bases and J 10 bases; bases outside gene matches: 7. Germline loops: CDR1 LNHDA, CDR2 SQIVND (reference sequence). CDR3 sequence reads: CASSTPGQGRSPLHF. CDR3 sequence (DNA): TGTGCCAGTAGTACTCCGGGACAGGGGAGGTCACCCCTCCACTTT.

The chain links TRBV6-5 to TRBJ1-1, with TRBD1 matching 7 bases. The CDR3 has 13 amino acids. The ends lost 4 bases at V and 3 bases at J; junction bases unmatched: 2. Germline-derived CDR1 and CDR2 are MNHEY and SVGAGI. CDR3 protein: CASSSQGYTEAFF. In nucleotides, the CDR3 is TGTGCCAGCAGTTCACAGGGGTACACTGAAGCTTTCTTT.

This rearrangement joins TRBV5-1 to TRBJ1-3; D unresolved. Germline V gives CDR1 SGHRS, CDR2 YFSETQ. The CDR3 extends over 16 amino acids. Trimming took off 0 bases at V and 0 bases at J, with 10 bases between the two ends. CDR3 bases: TGCGCCAGCAGCTTGGCCCCAGGCCCCTCTGGAAACACCATATATTTT. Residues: CASSLAPGPSGNTIYF. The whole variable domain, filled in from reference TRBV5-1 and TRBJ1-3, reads KAGVTQTPRYLIKTRGQQVTLSCSPISGHRSVSWYQQTPGQGLQFLFEYFSETQRNKGNFPGRFSGRQFSNSRSEMNVSTLELGDSALYLCASSLAPGPSGNTIYFGEGSWLTVV.

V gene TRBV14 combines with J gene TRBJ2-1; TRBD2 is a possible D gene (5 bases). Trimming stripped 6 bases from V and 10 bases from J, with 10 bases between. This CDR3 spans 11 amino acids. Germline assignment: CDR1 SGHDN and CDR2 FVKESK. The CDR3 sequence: CASRGGVEQFF. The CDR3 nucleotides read TGTGCCAGCAGAGGAGGCGTCGAGCAGTTCTTC.

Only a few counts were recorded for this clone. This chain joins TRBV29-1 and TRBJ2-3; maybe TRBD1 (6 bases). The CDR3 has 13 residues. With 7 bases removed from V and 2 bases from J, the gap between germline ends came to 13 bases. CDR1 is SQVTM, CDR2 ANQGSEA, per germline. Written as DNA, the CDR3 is TGCAGCGGCGATGACAGGTTCACAGATACGCAGTATTTT. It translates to CSGDDRFTDTQYF.